The T cell receptor beta chain under discussion was sequenced for a study of blood T cell repertoires in COVID-19. Per the original data handling: Reference gene primer amplification in the assay estimated nucleated cell counts. Data came from immunoSEQ multiplex PCR; TCRdb stores just in-frame clones and leaves some out. Clone size and the V and J calls come from that table; the DNA yielded D and trimming. This table holds about 130,000 clones, around 73% found once. The V gene's germline CDR1 is KGHDR and CDR2 SFDVKD. CDR3 size: 13 residues. V trimming: 4 bases; J trimming: 14 bases; junction bases outside the gene matches: 6.

The chain uses TRBV24-1 and TRBJ2-1; 11 nucleotides align to TRBD1. The clonotype was recovered from a man in his 60s who had recovered from COVID-19. The sample comprised peripheral blood. CDR3 coding DNA: TGTGCCACCAGTGAGGGGACAGGGGGGACCGAGTTCTTC. Residues: CATSEGTGGTEFF.